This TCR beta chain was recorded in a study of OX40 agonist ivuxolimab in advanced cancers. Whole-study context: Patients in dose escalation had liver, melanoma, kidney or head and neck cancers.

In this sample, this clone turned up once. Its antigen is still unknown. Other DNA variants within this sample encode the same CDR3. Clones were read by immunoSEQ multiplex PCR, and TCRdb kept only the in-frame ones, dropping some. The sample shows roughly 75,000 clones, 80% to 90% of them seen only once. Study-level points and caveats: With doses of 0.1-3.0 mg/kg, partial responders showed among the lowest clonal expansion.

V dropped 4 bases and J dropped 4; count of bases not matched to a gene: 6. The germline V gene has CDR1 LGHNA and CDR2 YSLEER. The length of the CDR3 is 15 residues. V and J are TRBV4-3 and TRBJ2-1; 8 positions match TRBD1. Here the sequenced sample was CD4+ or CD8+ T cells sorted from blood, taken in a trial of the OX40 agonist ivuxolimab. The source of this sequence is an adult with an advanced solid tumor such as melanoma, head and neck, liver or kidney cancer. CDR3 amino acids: CASSLGQGEYNEQFF. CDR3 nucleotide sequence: TGCGCCAGCAGCCTCGGACAGGGAGAATACAATGAGCAGTTCTTC.